The clone carrying this TCR beta chain has ten or more counts. This sample is part of a study of regulatory T cells in long-lasting Graves disease. The TCR beta library used iRepertoire HTBI primers with Arm-PCR amplification of CDR3. In the authors' methods: The samples yielded 55 to 75 TRBV and more than eleven TRBJ segments. Each CDR3 protein is one row after TCRdb ran MiXCR on the multiplex PCR reads. TCRdb's processing, not the study's, gives the V and J calls here. Seen here are over 300,000 distinct CDR3 sequences, roughly a fifth observed once, and the top ten hold less than 35%. The time point is: persistent/refractory GD, antithyroid drugs over 5 years with positive TRAb. Scientists built the TCR library using RNA that was extracted from PBMCs. The origin of this receptor is a female donor with Graves disease. The source was peripheral blood mononuclear cells (PBMCs), collected when the disease was refractory, from a patient treated with antithyroid drugs.

Written as DNA, the CDR3 is TGCGCCAGCAGTGGACGGGACAGGGGGACTAACTATGGCTACACCTTC. It specifies CASSGRDRGTNYGYTF. The rearrangement uses TRBV10-1 and TRBJ1-2, with 11 bases identical to TRBD1. V was pared by 4 bases and J by 0 bases, with 4 bases of the junction left unmatched. The CDR3 is 16 residues long. CDR1 is WNHNN, CDR2 SYGVQD, per germline (reference sequence).